A selection of T cell receptor beta chains follows, all from one sample in a study of cytomegalovirus exposure and HLA in healthy donors. The data were produced by immunoSEQ multiplex PCR, yet TCRdb's version contains in-frame clones alone and is incomplete. The table includes some 200,000 clones, less than 85% detected once. The sequenced sample was PBMCs. The receptors here all came from a man aged 18 to 30 in good health and CMV-seronegative. Each CDR3 is given with its conserved first and last residue. Fields, in order: V gene, J gene, clone size, D gene, CDR3 DNA, CDR3 protein. D genes are given only for firm matches. The size entry is marked missing in some rows and otherwise reads once, few, many or a size class.

V gene: TRBV27; J gene: TRBJ2-4; clone size: .; D gene: .; CDR3 DNA: TGTGCCACAAGGGGATCGGCCAAAAACATTCAGTACTTC; CDR3 protein: CATRGSAKNIQYF
V gene: TRBV9; J gene: TRBJ1-2; clone size: once; D gene: .; CDR3 DNA: TGTGCCAGCAGCCCGCATCCGGGGGGATCTAACTATGGCTACACCTTC; CDR3 protein: CASSPHPGGSNYGYTF
V gene: TRBV6-6; J gene: TRBJ2-2; clone size: .; D gene: .; CDR3 DNA: TGTGCCAGCAGTTCTTTAGCCGGGGAGCTGTTTTTT; CDR3 protein: CASSSLAGELFF
V gene: TRBV28; J gene: TRBJ2-6; clone size: .; D gene: .; CDR3 DNA: TGTGCCAGCAGCCGGGGGAAGGGAGTAACAAGGGCTGGGGCCAACGTCCTGACTTTC; CDR3 protein: CASSRGKGVTRAGANVLTF
V gene: TRBV4-1; J gene: TRBJ2-7; clone size: .; D gene: TRBD2; CDR3 DNA: TGCGCCAGCAGCCAACTTAGCGGGAGGGCCCACGAGCAGTACTTC; CDR3 protein: CASSQLSGRAHEQYF
V gene: TRBV4-1; J gene: TRBJ1-2; clone size: .; D gene: .; CDR3 DNA: TGCGCCAGCAGCCAGTCCCGGGACTTATATGGCTACACCTTC; CDR3 protein: CASSQSRDLYGYTF
V gene: TRBV28; J gene: TRBJ1-2; clone size: .; D gene: .; CDR3 DNA: TGTGCCAGCAGTTTAAGGGGTTATGGCTACACCTTC; CDR3 protein: CASSLRGYGYTF
V gene: TRBV5-6; J gene: TRBJ2-1; clone size: .; D gene: TRBD2; CDR3 DNA: TGTGCCAGCAGCGCTAGACTAGCGGGAGGGCCATACAATGAGCAGTTCTTC; CDR3 protein: CASSARLAGGPYNEQFF
V gene: TRBV28; J gene: TRBJ1-4; clone size: .; D gene: .; CDR3 DNA: TGTGCCAGCAGTTTTCGGGAAAAACTGTTTTTT; CDR3 protein: CASSFREKLFF
V gene: TRBV7-9; J gene: TRBJ2-7; clone size: .; D gene: .; CDR3 DNA: TGTTCCAGCAGCCTCTACGAGCAGTACTTC; CDR3 protein: CSSSLYEQYF
V gene: TRBV11-1; J gene: TRBJ1-3; clone size: .; D gene: .; CDR3 DNA: TGTGCCAGCAGCTTAAAACCCGGACTCTTCTCTGGAAACACCATATATTTT; CDR3 protein: CASSLKPGLFSGNTIYF
V gene: TRBV13; J gene: TRBJ2-2; clone size: .; D gene: .; CDR3 DNA: TGTGCCAGCAGCCCATGGGCGGGGAACACCGGGGAGCTGTTTTTT; CDR3 protein: CASSPWAGNTGELFF
V gene: TRBV4-1; J gene: TRBJ2-3; clone size: few; D gene: TRBD2; CDR3 DNA: TGCGCCAGCAGCCAGGGGACTAGCGGGGTCACTAGCACAGATACGCAGTATTTT; CDR3 protein: CASSQGTSGVTSTDTQYF
V gene: TRBV30; J gene: TRBJ1-5; clone size: .; D gene: .; CDR3 DNA: TGTGCCTGGAGTGTAATGGGGGGTAGCAATCAGCCCCAGCATTTT; CDR3 protein: CAWSVMGGSNQPQHF
V gene: TRBV5-1; J gene: TRBJ1-3; clone size: few; D gene: .; CDR3 DNA: TGCGCCAGCAGCCCGGGTAGCTCTGGAAACACCATATATTTT; CDR3 protein: CASSPGSSGNTIYF
V gene: TRBV7-8; J gene: TRBJ2-3; clone size: .; D gene: TRBD2; CDR3 DNA: TGTGCCAGCACCAGATTAGCGGGAGAGGGGGATACGCAGTATTTT; CDR3 protein: CASTRLAGEGDTQYF
V gene: TRBV6-8; J gene: TRBJ2-3; clone size: once; D gene: TRBD2; CDR3 DNA: TGTGCCAGCAGTCATGTGGTCTGGGGCGGGAGTTACGCAGATACGCAGTATTTT; CDR3 protein: CASSHVVWGGSYADTQYF
V gene: TRBV6-5; J gene: TRBJ1-5; clone size: .; D gene: .; CDR3 DNA: TGTGCCAGCAGCAGGGATCGTCAGCCCCAGCATTTT; CDR3 protein: CASSRDRQPQHF
V gene: TRBV2; J gene: TRBJ2-1; clone size: .; D gene: TRBD2; CDR3 DNA: TGTGCCAGCAGGAAGACTAGCGGGAGGGCAAATGAGCAGTTCTTC; CDR3 protein: CASRKTSGRANEQFF
V gene: TRBV28; J gene: TRBJ1-5; clone size: .; D gene: .; CDR3 DNA: TGTGCCAGTATCACGCAGGGGACTACGAAGCCCCAGCATTTT; CDR3 protein: CASITQGTTKPQHF
V gene: TRBV2; J gene: TRBJ1-2; clone size: .; D gene: .; CDR3 DNA: TGTGCCAGCAGTGAAGAGGGGGTGGGTGTCTATGGCTACACCTTC; CDR3 protein: CASSEEGVGVYGYTF
V gene: TRBV5-1; J gene: TRBJ2-2; clone size: .; D gene: .; CDR3 DNA: TGCGCCAGCAGCTTGGCTCTAGGAGCGAACACCGGGGAGCTGTTTTTT; CDR3 protein: CASSLALGANTGELFF
V gene: TRBV13; J gene: TRBJ2-7; clone size: .; D gene: TRBD1; CDR3 DNA: TGTGCCAGCAGCTTACCGGGACAGGGGGACCACGAGCAGTACTTC; CDR3 protein: CASSLPGQGDHEQYF
V gene: TRBV5-1; J gene: TRBJ2-5; clone size: .; D gene: TRBD2; CDR3 DNA: TGCGCCAGCAGCTTCGGGGGGAACCAAGAGACCCAGTACTTC; CDR3 protein: CASSFGGNQETQYF
V gene: TRBV6-5; J gene: TRBJ2-7; clone size: .; D gene: TRBD2; CDR3 DNA: TGTGCCAGCACCAGCGGGATGACCTACGAGCAGTACTTC; CDR3 protein: CASTSGMTYEQYF
V gene: TRBV11-2; J gene: TRBJ2-7; clone size: few; D gene: TRBD2; CDR3 DNA: TGTGCCAGCAGCTTAGGCCGGGGCGGATGGACTAGCTACGAGCAGTACTTC; CDR3 protein: CASSLGRGGWTSYEQYF
V gene: TRBV7-3; J gene: TRBJ2-6; clone size: .; D gene: .; CDR3 DNA: TGTGCCAGCAGCTTAGGCCCCTCTTCTGGGGCCAACGTCCTGACTTTC; CDR3 protein: CASSLGPSSGANVLTF
V gene: TRBV28; J gene: TRBJ1-2; clone size: .; D gene: .; CDR3 DNA: TGTGCCAGCAGTCAGGGGTTCTATGGCTACACCTTC; CDR3 protein: CASSQGFYGYTF
V gene: TRBV6-1; J gene: TRBJ2-7; clone size: few; D gene: TRBD1; CDR3 DNA: TGTGCCAGCCGGGCCGGGACAGGGGACGAGCAGTACTTC; CDR3 protein: CASRAGTGDEQYF
V gene: TRBV19; J gene: TRBJ1-2; clone size: .; D gene: TRBD1; CDR3 DNA: TGTGCCAGTAGATCACGGGACAGTAACTATGGCTACACCTTC; CDR3 protein: CASRSRDSNYGYTF
V gene: TRBV29-1; J gene: TRBJ2-1; clone size: .; D gene: .; CDR3 DNA: TGCAGCGTTGGTCGGCTAGCCGTTAACAATGAGCAGTTCTTC; CDR3 protein: CSVGRLAVNNEQFF
V gene: TRBV5-1; J gene: TRBJ1-1; clone size: .; D gene: TRBD1; CDR3 DNA: TGCGCCAGCAGCTTCGGACAGGGTAACACTGAAGCTTTCTTT; CDR3 protein: CASSFGQGNTEAFF
V gene: TRBV7-9; J gene: TRBJ1-1; clone size: .; D gene: TRBD1; CDR3 DNA: TGTGCCAGCAGCCGACAGGGGAAGACTGAAGCTTTCTTT; CDR3 protein: CASSRQGKTEAFF
V gene: TRBV7-9; J gene: TRBJ2-1; clone size: .; D gene: .; CDR3 DNA: TGTGCCAGCAGCTTAAGACAGGACAATGAGCAGTTCTTC; CDR3 protein: CASSLRQDNEQFF
V gene: TRBV7-3; J gene: TRBJ2-1; clone size: .; D gene: TRBD2; CDR3 DNA: TGTGCCAGCAGCTTAATAGTGGCGGGGGTTCTTGAGCAGTTCTTC; CDR3 protein: CASSLIVAGVLEQFF
V gene: TRBV4-2; J gene: TRBJ1-1; clone size: .; D gene: .; CDR3 DNA: TGTGCCAGCAGCCAAAGTTTACAGGGGAACACTGAAGCTTTCTTT; CDR3 protein: CASSQSLQGNTEAFF
V gene: TRBV5-4; J gene: TRBJ2-3; clone size: .; D gene: .; CDR3 DNA: TGTGCCAGCAGCCCAGAGGCTAGGGGGGATACGCAGTATTTT; CDR3 protein: CASSPEARGDTQYF
V gene: TRBV7-3; J gene: TRBJ2-1; clone size: .; D gene: TRBD2; CDR3 DNA: TGTGCCAGCAGCTTAATCGGGGGACTAGCGGACTACAATGAACAGTTCTTC; CDR3 protein: CASSLIGGLADYNEQFF
V gene: TRBV29-1; J gene: TRBJ2-7; clone size: .; D gene: TRBD2; CDR3 DNA: TGCAGCGTTGCCACCGGGACTAGCGGTTACGAGCAGTACTTC; CDR3 protein: CSVATGTSGYEQYF
V gene: TRBV6-5; J gene: TRBJ1-1; clone size: .; D gene: .; CDR3 DNA: TGTGCCAGCAGGAGGACTGGCATGAACACTGAAGCTTTCTTT; CDR3 protein: CASRRTGMNTEAFF